A selection of T cell receptor beta chains follows, all from one sample in a study of cytomegalovirus exposure and HLA in healthy donors. TCRdb's table, derived via immunoSEQ multiplex PCR, lists solely in-frame clones and lacks some. The repertoire holds some 100,000 clones, with about three quarters as singletons. Sequenced: PBMCs. The receptors shown here come from a woman in her forties in good health and CMV-seropositive. The CDR3 runs from the conserved cysteine through the conserved F or W. D genes are given only for firm matches. Only some rows state a clone size, as once, few, many or a class for expanded clones.

>15|TRBD1|TRBJ2-5|.|TRBV4-3
CASSRGQGARETQYF
TGCGCCAGCAGCCGAGGACAGGGGGCGCGCGAGACCCAGTACTTC
>14|TRBD1|TRBJ1-3|once|TRBV11-1
CASSFGQGFDTIYF
TGTGCCAGCAGCTTCGGACAGGGGTTTGACACCATATATTTT
>11|.|TRBJ1-1|.|TRBV20-1
CSASGYGEAFF
TGCAGTGCTAGTGGTTACGGTGAAGCTTTCTTT
>13|.|TRBJ1-1|.|TRBV11-2
CASSLQGNTEAFF
TGTGCCAGCAGCTTACAGGGGAACACTGAAGCTTTCTTT
>15|TRBD1|TRBJ2-7|once|TRBV5-8
CASSSGTGFTYEQYF
TGTGCCAGCAGCTCAGGGACAGGGTTTACCTACGAGCAGTACTTC
>19|TRBD1|TRBJ2-2|.|TRBV5-4
CASSLGFWDRTTNTGELFF
TGTGCCAGCAGCTTGGGGTTCTGGGACAGAACCACGAACACCGGGGAGCTGTTTTTT
>13|TRBD2|TRBJ2-1|.|TRBV14
CASSLGTSTEQFF
TGTGCCAGCAGCCTCGGGACTAGCACTGAGCAGTTCTTC
>14|TRBD1|TRBJ1-3|few|TRBV5-1
CASMIGTGGNTIYF
TGCGCCAGCATGATCGGGACAGGCGGAAACACCATATATTTT
>15|TRBD1|TRBJ2-7|once|TRBV30
CAWSSGQRRSYEQYF
TGTGCCTGGAGTTCGGGACAGCGGAGATCCTACGAGCAGTACTTC
>12|.|TRBJ2-5|.|TRBV18
CASSPLEETQYF
TGTGCCAGCTCACCACTAGAAGAGACCCAGTACTTC
>16|.|TRBJ2-7|.|TRBV11-3
CASSLDAWGESYEQYF
TGTGCCAGCAGCTTAGATGCCTGGGGGGAAAGCTACGAGCAGTACTTC
>14|.|TRBJ1-5|once|TRBV7-2
CASSPSGGNQPQHF
TGTGCCAGCAGCCCAAGCGGAGGGAATCAGCCCCAGCATTTT
>16|TRBD2|TRBJ2-1|.|TRBV2
CASAIRTSGSGNEQFF
TGTGCCAGCGCTATCCGGACTAGCGGGTCAGGTAATGAGCAGTTCTTC
>15|.|TRBJ2-1|.|TRBV7-8
CASSLAGVGYNEQFF
TGTGCCAGCAGCTTAGCGGGAGTGGGCTACAATGAGCAGTTCTTC
>13|.|TRBJ1-4|.|TRBV2
CASMQDTNEKLFF
TGTGCCAGCATGCAGGATACTAATGAAAAACTGTTTTTT
>14|.|TRBJ1-1|.|TRBV5-4
CASSYTVGVEEAFF
TGTGCCAGCAGCTACACAGTAGGGGTGGAGGAAGCTTTCTTT
>12|.|TRBJ1-2|few|TRBV30
CAWVQTTYGYTF
TGTGCCTGGGTCCAGACAACCTATGGCTACACCTTC
>14|TRBD1|TRBJ1-1|.|TRBV7-3
CASSKGQSNTEAFF
TGTGCCAGCAGCAAGGGACAGTCGAACACTGAAGCTTTCTTT
>13|.|TRBJ1-1|.|TRBV15
CATSIGGFPEAFF
TGTGCCACCAGCATTGGGGGGTTTCCTGAAGCTTTCTTT
>13|.|TRBJ2-5|.|TRBV12-5
CASALTSEETQYF
TGTGCTAGTGCCCTGACTAGTGAAGAGACCCAGTACTTC
>15|TRBD1|TRBJ1-3|few|TRBV5-1
CASSLFGTGGNTIYF
TGCGCCAGCAGCTTGTTCGGGACAGGGGGAAACACCATATATTTT
>15|TRBD1|TRBJ2-7|.|TRBV11-2
CASSLVGTGSYEQYF
TGTGCCAGCAGCTTAGTCGGGACAGGTTCCTACGAGCAGTACTTC
>15|.|TRBJ2-6|.|TRBV28
CASSLEGAGANVLTF
TGTGCCAGCAGTTTAGAGGGGGCTGGGGCCAACGTCCTGACTTTC
>17|TRBD2|TRBJ2-7|.|TRBV4-2
CASSQELGGQGGDEQYF
TGTGCCAGCAGCCAAGAATTAGGTGGTCAGGGAGGGGACGAGCAGTACTTC
>15|.|TRBJ1-1|once|TRBV27
CASSPPPTGNTEAFF
TGTGCCAGCAGTCCCCCCCCAACGGGGAACACTGAAGCTTTCTTT
>12|.|TRBJ2-3|.|TRBV6-5
CATGVTSDTQYF
TGTGCCACCGGGGTTACATCAGATACGCAGTATTTT
>13|.|TRBJ2-1|.|TRBV27
CASSLDPGDEQFF
TGTGCCAGCAGCCTGGACCCGGGGGATGAGCAGTTCTTC
>14|.|TRBJ1-1|.|TRBV29-1
CSAVQSRGNTEAFF
TGCAGCGCTGTCCAAAGCAGGGGAAACACTGAAGCTTTCTTT
>18|.|TRBJ2-1|once|TRBV19
CASSIVGGGFSSYNEQFF
TGTGCCAGTAGTATTGTGGGAGGGGGATTTAGCTCCTACAATGAGCAGTTCTTC
>14|.|TRBJ1-2|.|TRBV15
CATSRAGGPYGYTF
TGTGCCACCAGCAGGGCGGGGGGGCCCTATGGCTACACCTTC
>13|TRBD1|TRBJ2-5|.|TRBV2
CASIGDRQETQYF
TGTGCCAGCATCGGGGACAGACAAGAGACCCAGTACTTC
>13|TRBD1|TRBJ2-2|.|TRBV12-5
CASGSQGSGELFF
TGTGCTAGTGGTTCACAGGGGAGCGGGGAGCTGTTTTTT
>14|TRBD1|TRBJ2-3|.|TRBV9
CASSADRLRDTQYF
TGTGCCAGCAGCGCGGACAGGTTAAGGGATACGCAGTATTTT
>16|TRBD1|TRBJ1-2|.|TRBV6-6
CASSHFSPTGLEGYTF
TGTGCCAGCAGTCACTTTTCCCCGACAGGGCTGGAAGGCTACACCTTC
>16|.|TRBJ2-5|few|TRBV4-2
CASSQEGADPQETQYF
TGTGCCAGCAGCCAAGAAGGAGCGGACCCCCAAGAGACCCAGTACTTC
>18|TRBD2|TRBJ2-7|.|TRBV28
CASSLAGLAGTNPYEQYF
TGTGCCAGCAGTTTAGCCGGACTAGCGGGGACGAACCCCTACGAGCAGTACTTC
>11|.|TRBJ2-2|few|TRBV6-5
CASRYPGELFF
TGTGCCAGCCGGTATCCCGGGGAGCTGTTTTTT
>15|.|TRBJ1-3|once|TRBV25-1
CASSVDRRSGNTIYF
TGTGCCAGCAGTGTGGACAGACGCTCTGGAAACACCATATATTTT
>14|TRBD2|TRBJ2-7|.|TRBV28
CASTVSGRSYEQYF
TGTGCCAGCACCGTTAGCGGGAGGTCCTACGAGCAGTACTTC
>12|.|TRBJ2-7|.|TRBV5-1
CASSGQTYEQYF
TGCGCCAGCAGCGGACAGACCTACGAGCAGTACTTC
>15|.|TRBJ2-1|.|TRBV14
CASSPLPGQTKRQFF
TGTGCCAGCAGCCCACTACCCGGACAGACCAAAAGGCAGTTCTTC
>16|.|TRBJ1-1|.|TRBV28
CASSPQAGGRANRAFF
TGTGCCAGCAGCCCTCAAGCGGGCGGCAGGGCGAATCGAGCTTTCTTT
>14|.|TRBJ2-7|once|TRBV7-2
CASSLAGYSYEQYF
TGTGCCAGCAGCTTGGCGGGGTACTCCTACGAGCAGTACTTC